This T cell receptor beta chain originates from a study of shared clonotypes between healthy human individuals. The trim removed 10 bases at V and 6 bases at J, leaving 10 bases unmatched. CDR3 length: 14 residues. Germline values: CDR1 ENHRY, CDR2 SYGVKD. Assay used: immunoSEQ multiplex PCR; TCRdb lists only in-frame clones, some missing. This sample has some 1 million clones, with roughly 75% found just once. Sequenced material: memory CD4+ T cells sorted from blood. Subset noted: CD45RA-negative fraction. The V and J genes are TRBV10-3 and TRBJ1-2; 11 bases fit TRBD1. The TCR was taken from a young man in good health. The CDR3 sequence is CATRTGGAQNGYTF. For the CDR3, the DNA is TGTGCCACCCGGACAGGGGGCGCGCAAAATGGCTACACCTTC.